The following is a T cell receptor beta chain sequence with its context. With 8 bases removed from V and 2 bases from J, the gap between germline ends came to 13 bases. Germline V gives CDR1 SQVTM, CDR2 ANQGSEA. The CDR3 runs 12 residues. This sample is drawn from a study of blood T cell repertoires in COVID-19. The protocol was immunoSEQ multiplex PCR, while the TCRdb copy is restricted to in-frame clones and leaves out a portion. The sample lists around 91,000 clones, 85% seen once, with 35% to 45% in the top ten. The clonotype was recovered from an older man with acute or convalescent COVID-19. The chain is built from TRBV29-1 and TRBJ2-7, with a possible D match to TRBD1 (6 bases). What was sequenced was peripheral blood. The CDR3 reads CSFTGFTYEQYF. The CDR3 DNA reads TGCAGCTTTACAGGGTTCACCTACGAGCAGTACTTC.